This note documents a single TCR beta chain sequence. What it binds is not known. Germline loops: CDR1 MNHNS, CDR2 SASEGT. This CDR3 contains 13 residues. V lost 1 base and J lost 5, with 9 bases in between. Other autoimmune diseases, uncontrolled infections, pregnancy and lactation each led to patient exclusion. Clinicians made diagnoses from clinical symptoms, serum thyroxine, TRAb, thyroid ultrasound and orbital computed tomography. This record belongs to a study of Graves' ophthalmopathy and Graves' hyperthyroidism. The study amplified TCR beta CDR3 regions using RNA transcripts. RT-PCR in the first round used HTBI primers; a second-round multiplex PCR followed. TCRdb passed the multiplex PCR reads through MiXCR, listing each CDR3 protein once. The sample yields around 470,000 distinct CDR3 sequences, over 13% seen once. Findings of the study overall: Blood also held most thyroid clonotypes expanded above 0.001 frequency.

Sequencing used blood. This chain links TRBV6-1 with TRBJ2-7; D may match TRBD1 or TRBD2 (5 bases each). This sequence was found in a woman in her thirties with Graves' ophthalmopathy. The chain's CDR3 is CASSEGRGHEQYF. CDR3 DNA sequence: TGTGCCAGCAGTGAAGGTCGGGGCCACGAGCAGTACTTC.